The 14 T cell receptor beta chains in this list originate from one sample, sequenced in a study of blood T cell repertoires in COVID-19. Profiled with immunoSEQ multiplex PCR; TCRdb holds only in-frame clones, not every one. The sample lists around 230,000 clones, approximately 86% occurring once. Sequenced: peripheral blood. The source is a man between 35 and 55 years old with acute or convalescent COVID-19.

The rearrangement uses TRBV30 and TRBJ2-2, with no clear D. Trimming took off 4 bases at V and 2 bases at J, with 8 bases between the two ends. CDR3 length equals 13 residues. The germline CDR1 and CDR2 sequences are GTSNPN and SVGIG (reference sequence). This CDR3 is CAWIYSNTGELFF. CDR3 bases: TGTGCCTGGATTTACTCCAACACCGGGGAGCTGTTTTTT.

V gene TRBV10-3 combines with J gene TRBJ1-2, with D unclear. Between the trimmed V and J ends, which lost 4 bases and 3 bases, there was a span of 18 bases. The length of the CDR3 is 16 residues. CDR1 and CDR2 from the germline V gene are ENHRY and SYGVKD. CDR3 bases: TGTGCCATCAGTGTATCCTCCGGACGGGGTGACTATGGCTACACCTTC. It yields the protein CAISVSSGRGDYGYTF.

V gene TRBV6-2 or TRBV6-3 combines with J gene TRBJ2-5; D is perhaps TRBD1 (6 bases). The CDR3 length is 16 residues. V lost 0 bases and J 2 bases, leaving 13 bases between the germline ends. Germline V CDR1 and CDR2: MNHEY, SVGEGT. This CDR3 reads CASSYSKTGQQETQYF. The CDR3 region has the DNA TGTGCCAGCAGTTACTCGAAAACAGGGCAGCAAGAGACCCAGTACTTC.

The chain has TRBV4-2 and TRBJ2-7, with a tentative D call TRBD1 (5 bases). The length of the CDR3 is 15 residues. V was pared by 2 bases and J by 1 base, with 12 bases between. Germline loops: CDR1 LGHNA, CDR2 YNFKEQ. This chain's CDR3 is CASSQMDTFSYEQYF. CDR3 sequence (DNA): TGTGCCAGCAGCCAAATGGACACATTTTCCTACGAGCAGTACTTC.

The chain employs TRBV5-1 and TRBJ2-1; D remains unclear. Trimming took off 4 bases at V and 7 bases at J, with 12 bases between the two ends. This CDR3 spans 13 amino acids. Per the germline V gene, CDR1 is SGHRS and CDR2 is YFSETQ. This chain's CDR3 is CASSPFSQNEQFF. The CDR3 DNA follows: TGCGCCAGCAGCCCGTTCAGTCAAAATGAGCAGTTCTTC.

J is TRBJ2-1 and V is TRBV11-2; 9 bases are a match to TRBD1. Trimming took 1 base from V and 8 from J; bases not matched to a gene: 9. Germline V gene lookup returns CDR1 SGHAT and CDR2 FQNNGV. The CDR3 is made up of 16 amino acids. CDR3 loop: CASSLAPDRGRHEQFF. In nucleotides, the CDR3 is TGTGCCAGCAGCTTAGCCCCGGACAGGGGAAGGCATGAGCAGTTCTTC.

V usage is TRBV24-1 and J usage is TRBJ2-1, with a possible D match to TRBD2 (5 bases). This CDR3 is 13 amino acids long. CDR1 and CDR2 from the germline V gene are KGHDR and SFDVKD. V was clipped by 0 bases and J by 9 bases, with 8 bases between them. For the CDR3, the DNA is TGTGCCACCAGTGATTTGCGGGGTCGTGAGCAGTTCTTC. Translated, it gives CATSDLRGREQFF.

The chain joins TRBV18 to TRBJ2-3; D gene ambiguous. V lost 4 bases and J lost 0, with 5 bases in between. Germline V gene data show CDR1 as KGHSH and CDR2 as LQKENI. CDR3 size: 13 residues. In nucleotides, the CDR3 is TGTGCCAGCTCACTTACTAGCACAGATACGCAGTATTTT. It yields the protein CASSLTSTDTQYF.

The chain links TRBV5-5 to TRBJ2-1; D is unresolved. The CDR3 loop spans 15 amino acids. CDR1 SGHKS and CDR2 YYEKEE come from the germline V gene (reference sequence). The V end lost 3 bases, the J end lost 3 bases, and 13 bases lay between the germline ends. CDR3 coding DNA: TGTGCCAGCAGCTACGACCCGGGTTACTACAATGAGCAGTTCTTC. It is translated as CASSYDPGYYNEQFF.

The V call is TRBV27, the J call TRBJ2-2; the D is unclear. The ends were cut back, 6 bases at V and 2 bases at J, with 16 bases in the middle. The CDR3 consists of 16 residues. Germline V gene lookup returns CDR1 MNHEY and CDR2 SMNVEV (reference sequence). This CDR3 is CASSVRYWSNTGELFF. CDR3 nucleotide sequence: TGTGCCAGCAGCGTCAGGTACTGGTCCAACACCGGGGAGCTGTTTTTT.

This chain connects TRBV5-6 to TRBJ1-2; TRBD1 aligns across 7 bases. Per germline, CDR1 SGHDT and CDR2 YYEEEE. CDR3 size: 15 residues. The junction had 6 bases not matched to a gene; V was cut back by 1 base and J by 3 bases. For the CDR3, the DNA is TGTGCCAGCAGCTTGTTAGGGGGCATCGACTATGGCTACACCTTC. Protein: CASSLLGGIDYGYTF. The whole variable domain, filled in from reference TRBV5-6 and TRBJ1-2, reads DAGVTQSPTHLIKTRGQQVTLRCSPKSGHDTVSWYQQALGQGPQFIFQYYEEEERQRGNFPDRFSGHQFPNYSSELNVNALLLGDSALYLCASSLLGGIDYGYTFGSGTRLTVV.

V usage is TRBV27 and J usage is TRBJ2-6, with D tentatively TRBD2 (5 bases). Germline CDR1 and CDR2: MNHEY and SMNVEV (reference sequence). Trimming pared 5 bases from V and 4 bases from J, leaving 18 bases between. This CDR3 region has 17 residues. In DNA form, the CDR3 reads TGTGCCAGCAGTCTCGAAAGGGAGAGGGCGGGGGCCAACGTCCTGACTTTC. It specifies CASSLERERAGANVLTF.

The chain recombines TRBV4-2 with TRBJ2-3; D not resolved. The length of the CDR3 is 13 residues. V was shortened by 0 bases and J by 6 bases, with 7 bases between the two germline ends. Germline assignment: CDR1 LGHNA and CDR2 YNFKEQ. The CDR3 region has the DNA TGTGCCAGCAGCCAAGACCGTGTGGATACGCAGTATTTT. Translating gives CASSQDRVDTQYF.

This clone has just one count. The rearrangement uses TRBV7-9 and TRBJ2-1; 9 bases agree with TRBD2. J gave up 4 bases and V 8 bases, and 9 bases lay outside the gene matches. The CDR3 extends over 15 amino acids. Germline V CDR1 and CDR2: SEHNR, FQNEAQ (reference sequence). CDR3 sequence: CASLQELAGYNEQFF. The CDR3 bases are TGTGCCAGCTTACAAGAGCTAGCGGGATACAATGAGCAGTTCTTC.